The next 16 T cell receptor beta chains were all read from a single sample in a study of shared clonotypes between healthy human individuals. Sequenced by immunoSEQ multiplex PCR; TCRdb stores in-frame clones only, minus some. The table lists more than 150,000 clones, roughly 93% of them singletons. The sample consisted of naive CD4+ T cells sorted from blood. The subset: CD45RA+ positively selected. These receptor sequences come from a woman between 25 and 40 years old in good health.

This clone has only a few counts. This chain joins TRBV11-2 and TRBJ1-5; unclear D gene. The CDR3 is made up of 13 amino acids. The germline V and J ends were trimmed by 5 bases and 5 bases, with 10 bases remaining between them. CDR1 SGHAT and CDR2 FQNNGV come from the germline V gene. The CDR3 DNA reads TGTGCCAGCAGCCATCAGTACGATCAGCCCCAGCATTTT. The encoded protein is CASSHQYDQPQHF.

The CDR3 sequence: CASSTPSNQPQHF. As DNA, the CDR3 is TGTGCCAGCAGTACACCGAGCAATCAGCCCCAGCATTTT. The chain is built from TRBV28 and TRBJ1-5; unclear D gene. Germline CDR1 reads MDHEN; CDR2 reads SYDVKM. CDR3 length: 13 amino acids. V lost 5 bases and J 1 base, leaving 6 bases between the germline ends.

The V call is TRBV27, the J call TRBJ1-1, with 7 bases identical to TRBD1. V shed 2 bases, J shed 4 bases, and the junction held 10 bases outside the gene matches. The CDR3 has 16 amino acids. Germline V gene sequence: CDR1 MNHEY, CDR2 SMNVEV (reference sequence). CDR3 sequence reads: CASSLVQGFVSTEAFF. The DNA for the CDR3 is TGTGCCAGCAGTTTAGTACAGGGGTTCGTGAGCACTGAAGCTTTCTTT.

The CDR3 DNA follows: TGCGCCAGCAGCGCCCAACGCAGGGCAGATACGCAGTATTTT. It encodes CASSAQRRADTQYF. V usage is TRBV5-1 and J usage is TRBJ2-3; D may be TRBD1 (5 bases). Germline V CDR1 and CDR2: SGHRS, YFSETQ. V was pared by 4 bases and J by 4 bases, with 13 bases between. The CDR3 consists of 14 residues. The full variable domain, in which reference TRBV5-1 and TRBJ2-3 provide the parts outside the CDR3, is KAGVTQTPRYLIKTRGQQVTLSCSPISGHRSVSWYQQTPGQGLQFLFEYFSETQRNKGNFPGRFSGRQFSNSRSEMNVSTLELGDSALYLCASSAQRRADTQYFGPGTRLTVL.

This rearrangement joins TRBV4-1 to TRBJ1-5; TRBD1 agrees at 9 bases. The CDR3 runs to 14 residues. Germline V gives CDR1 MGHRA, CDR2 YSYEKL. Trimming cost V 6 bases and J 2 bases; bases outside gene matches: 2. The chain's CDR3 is CASRRTGGNQPQHF. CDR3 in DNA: TGCGCCAGCAGGCGGACAGGGGGCAATCAGCCCCAGCATTTT.

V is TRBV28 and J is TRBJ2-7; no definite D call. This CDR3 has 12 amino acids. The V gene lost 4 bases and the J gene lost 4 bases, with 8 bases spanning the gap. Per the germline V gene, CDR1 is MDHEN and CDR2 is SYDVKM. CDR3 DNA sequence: TGTGCCAGCAGTTCACAAATTTACGAGCAGTACTTC. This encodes CASSSQIYEQYF.

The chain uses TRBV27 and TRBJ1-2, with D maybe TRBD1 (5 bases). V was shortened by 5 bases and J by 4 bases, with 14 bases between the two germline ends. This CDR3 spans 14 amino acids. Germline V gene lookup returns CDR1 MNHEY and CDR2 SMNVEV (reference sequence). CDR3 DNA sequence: TGTGCCAGCAGTACCCGGGACCCTCGCTATGGCTACACCTTC. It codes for CASSTRDPRYGYTF.

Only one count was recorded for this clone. CDR3 amino acids: CASSLLAGGQYEQYF. Here the CDR3 DNA reads TGTGCCAGCAGTTTACTAGCGGGAGGTCAGTACGAGCAGTACTTC. J is TRBJ2-5 and V is TRBV27, with 11 nucleotides matching TRBD2. The DNA end is more similar to TRBJ2-7, so the J call may be wrong. The CDR3 length is 15 residues. CDR1 is MNHEY and CDR2 is SMNVEV in the germline V gene (reference sequence).

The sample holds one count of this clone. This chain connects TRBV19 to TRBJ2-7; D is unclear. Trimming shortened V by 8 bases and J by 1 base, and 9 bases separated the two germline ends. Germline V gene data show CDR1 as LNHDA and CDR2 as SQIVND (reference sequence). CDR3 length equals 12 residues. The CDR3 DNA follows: TGTGCCAGTCTTATCGGGTCCTACGAGCAGTACTTC. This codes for CASLIGSYEQYF.

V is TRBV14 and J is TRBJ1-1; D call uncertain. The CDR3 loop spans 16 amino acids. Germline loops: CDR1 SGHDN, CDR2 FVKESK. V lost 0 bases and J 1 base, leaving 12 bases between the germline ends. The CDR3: CASSQDGNRPNTEAFF. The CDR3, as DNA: TGTGCCAGCAGCCAAGACGGGAATAGGCCGAACACTGAAGCTTTCTTT.

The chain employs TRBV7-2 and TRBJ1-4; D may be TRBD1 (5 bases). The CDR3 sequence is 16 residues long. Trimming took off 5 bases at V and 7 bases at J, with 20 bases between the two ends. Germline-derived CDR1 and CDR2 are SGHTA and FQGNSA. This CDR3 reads CASSPFRAVGGEKLFF. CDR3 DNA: TGTGCCAGCAGCCCGTTTAGGGCAGTCGGGGGTGAAAAACTGTTTTTT.

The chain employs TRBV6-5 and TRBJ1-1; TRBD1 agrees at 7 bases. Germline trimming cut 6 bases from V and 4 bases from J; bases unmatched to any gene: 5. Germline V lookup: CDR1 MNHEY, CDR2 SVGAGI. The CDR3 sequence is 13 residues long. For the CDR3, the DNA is TGTGCCAGCAGACCCCAGGGGGGCACTGAAGCTTTCTTT. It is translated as CASRPQGGTEAFF.

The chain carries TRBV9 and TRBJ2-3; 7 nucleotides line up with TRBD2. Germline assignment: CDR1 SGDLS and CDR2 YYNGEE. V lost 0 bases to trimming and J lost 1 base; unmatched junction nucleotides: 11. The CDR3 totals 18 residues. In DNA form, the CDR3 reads TGTGCCAGCAGCGTAGGAGACGCTAGCGGATGGGGCACAGATACGCAGTATTTT. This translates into CASSVGDASGWGTDTQYF.

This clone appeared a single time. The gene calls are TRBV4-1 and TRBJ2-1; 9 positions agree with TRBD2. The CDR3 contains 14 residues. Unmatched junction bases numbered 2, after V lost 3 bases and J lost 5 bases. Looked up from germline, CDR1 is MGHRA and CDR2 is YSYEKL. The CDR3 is CASSQREGDNEQFF. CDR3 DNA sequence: TGCGCCAGCAGCCAGCGGGAGGGGGACAATGAGCAGTTCTTC.

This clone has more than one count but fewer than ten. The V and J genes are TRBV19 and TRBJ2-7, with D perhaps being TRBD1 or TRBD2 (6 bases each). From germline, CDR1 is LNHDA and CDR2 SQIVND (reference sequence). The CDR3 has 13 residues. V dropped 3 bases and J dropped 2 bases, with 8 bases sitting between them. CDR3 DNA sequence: TGTGCCAGTAGTATCGGGGGCACCTACGAGCAGTACTTC. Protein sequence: CASSIGGTYEQYF.

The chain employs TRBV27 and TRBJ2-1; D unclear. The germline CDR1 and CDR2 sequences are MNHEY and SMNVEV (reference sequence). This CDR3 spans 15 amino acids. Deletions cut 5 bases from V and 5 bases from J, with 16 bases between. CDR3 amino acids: CASSPPVHRNNEQFF. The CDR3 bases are TGTGCCAGCAGTCCCCCCGTCCACCGCAACAATGAGCAGTTCTTC.